Sequencing of this T cell receptor beta chain was carried out in a study of a mutant IDH1 vaccine in newly diagnosed glioma. The overall study: Patients had received radiotherapy, temozolomide, or both previously, most receiving both.

Time point reported: week 47, end of study. Vaccination comprised doses that each held 300 ug of mutant IDH1 20-mer peptide, plus topical imiquimod. Trimming took 0 bases from V and 1 from J, leaving 7 bases between them. Looked up from germline, CDR1 is SGHDT and CDR2 is YYEEEE. The CDR3 runs to 14 residues. Repertoires were generated with immunoSEQ multiplex PCR, while TCRdb's copy carries only in-frame clones and drops some. The sample has fewer than 35,000 clones; approximately 83% are singletons. To note about this clone: The target antigen is unknown.

The receptor was derived from a man aged 25 to 45 with glioma. The sample here was PBMCs, taken from a glioma patient whose treatment included an IDH1 peptide vaccine. The rearrangement links TRBV5-6 to TRBJ1-1; D unclear. The CDR3 DNA is TGTGCCAGCAGCTTGGCGCCAGGGAACACTGAAGCTTTCTTT. Translated, it gives CASSLAPGNTEAFF.